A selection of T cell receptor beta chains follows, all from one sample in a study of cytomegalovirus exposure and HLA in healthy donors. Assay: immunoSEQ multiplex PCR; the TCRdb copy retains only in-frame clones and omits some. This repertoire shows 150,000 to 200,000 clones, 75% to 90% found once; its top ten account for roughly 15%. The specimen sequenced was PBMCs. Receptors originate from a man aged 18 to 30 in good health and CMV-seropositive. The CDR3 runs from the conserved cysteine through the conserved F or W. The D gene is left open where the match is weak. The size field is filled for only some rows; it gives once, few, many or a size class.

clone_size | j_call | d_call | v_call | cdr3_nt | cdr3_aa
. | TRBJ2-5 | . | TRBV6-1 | TGTGCCAGCAGTGGCAACAGGCCGCAAGAGACCCAGTACTTC | CASSGNRPQETQYF
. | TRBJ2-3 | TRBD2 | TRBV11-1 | TGTGCCAGCAGCAAAACTAGCGGTCACACAGATACGCAGTATTTT | CASSKTSGHTDTQYF
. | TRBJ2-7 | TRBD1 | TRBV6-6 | TGTGCCAGCAGGCCCGACAGGGGCGCCTACGAGCAGTACTTC | CASRPDRGAYEQYF
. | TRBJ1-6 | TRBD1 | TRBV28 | TGTGCCAGCAGTCCAGCTTTGACAGGGGTTAACAATTCACCCCTCCACTTT | CASSPALTGVNNSPLHF
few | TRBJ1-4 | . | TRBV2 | TGTGCCAGCAGGGAGCGGATACTGGGAAAACTGTTTTTT | CASRERILGKLFF
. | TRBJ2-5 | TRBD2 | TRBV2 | TGTGCCAGCAGTGTCTCTTTAGCGGGGGGGAGGGAGACCCAGTACTTC | CASSVSLAGGRETQYF
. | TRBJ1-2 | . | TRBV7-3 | TGTGCCAGCAGCCTTCGGGGGGGGGTTGGCTACACCTTC | CASSLRGGVGYTF
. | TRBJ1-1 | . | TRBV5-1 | TGCGCCAGCAGCAGCGGGACACCGAACGCTGAAGCTTTCTTT | CASSSGTPNAEAFF
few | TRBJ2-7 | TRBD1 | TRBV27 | TGTGCCAGCAATTTAGCCGGGACAGGGGGCTTGGACGAGCAGTACTTC | CASNLAGTGGLDEQYF
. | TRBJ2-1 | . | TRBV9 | TGTGCCAGCAGCCCCGCGCGCGGGTTCTCCTACAATGAGCAGTTCTTC | CASSPARGFSYNEQFF
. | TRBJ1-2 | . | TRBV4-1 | TGCGCCAGCAGCCAAGATGGGGGGAGGAGGACCTTC | CASSQDGGRRTF
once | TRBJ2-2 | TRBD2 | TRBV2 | TGTGCCAGCAGGGGACTAGCGGGGGGGCGGCACACCGGGGAGCTGTTTTTT | CASRGLAGGRHTGELFF
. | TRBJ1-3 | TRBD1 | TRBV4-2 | TGTGCCAGCAGCCCAAAACAGGACAGGGTAATCGGAAACACCATATATTTT | CASSPKQDRVIGNTIYF
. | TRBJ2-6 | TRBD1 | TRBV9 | TGTGCCAGCAGCGCGACAGGGATTGGGGCCAACGTCCTGACTTTC | CASSATGIGANVLTF
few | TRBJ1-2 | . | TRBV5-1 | TGCGCCAGCAGCTTGGCCGGGGATGGCTACACCTTC | CASSLAGDGYTF
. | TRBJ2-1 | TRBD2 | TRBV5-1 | TGCGCCAGCAGCTTGGAAGCGGGGGCCTACAATGAGCAGTTCTTC | CASSLEAGAYNEQFF
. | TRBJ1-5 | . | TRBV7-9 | TGTGCCAGCAGCTTAGACCAGGGTTGGGGCAATCAGCCCCAGCATTTT | CASSLDQGWGNQPQHF
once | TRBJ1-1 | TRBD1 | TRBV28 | TGTGCCAGCAGGCTGATCGGGACAGGAGCTTTCTTT | CASRLIGTGAFF
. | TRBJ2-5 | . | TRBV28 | TGTGCCAGCAGGGGCCCGGGTAGGGGTGCGACCCAGTACTTC | CASRGPGRGATQYF
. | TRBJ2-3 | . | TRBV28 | TGTGCCAGCGTCGACACCACACATAGCACAGATACGCAGTATTTT | CASVDTTHSTDTQYF
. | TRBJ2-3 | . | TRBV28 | TGTGCCAGCACCCCCTTCAGGGTATTTCCAGATACGCAGTATTTT | CASTPFRVFPDTQYF
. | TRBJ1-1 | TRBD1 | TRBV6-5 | TGTGCCAGCAGTTACTCCCAGGGGGGAGATGAAGCTTTCTTT | CASSYSQGGDEAFF
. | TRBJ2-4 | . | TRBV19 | TGTGCCAGTAGGGAAGGAGGGAACATTCAGTACTTC | CASREGGNIQYF
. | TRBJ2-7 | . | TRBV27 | TGTGCCAGCAGTTACCGGTACTCCTACGAGCAGTACTTC | CASSYRYSYEQYF
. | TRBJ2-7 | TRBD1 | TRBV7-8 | TGTGCCAGCACCCTAGGGGGACAGGGGAATCGCGAGCAGTACTTC | CASTLGGQGNREQYF
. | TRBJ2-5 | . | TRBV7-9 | TGTGCCAGCAGCGAGGGGACTCACCAAGAGACCCAGTACTTC | CASSEGTHQETQYF
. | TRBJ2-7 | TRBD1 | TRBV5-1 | TGCGCCAGCAGCCCGGGACAGTTGGGCTCCTACGAGCAGTACTTC | CASSPGQLGSYEQYF
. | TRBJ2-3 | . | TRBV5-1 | TGCGCCAGCAGCTTCGAGGGATCTAGCACAGATACGCAGTATTTT | CASSFEGSSTDTQYF
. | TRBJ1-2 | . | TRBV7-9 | TGTGCCAGCAGCGTGACGGGAAGGGCCCATTTAAACTATGGCTACACCTTC | CASSVTGRAHLNYGYTF
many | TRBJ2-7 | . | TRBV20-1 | TGCAGTCTTCTTAGCGCCGGGGAGCAGTACTTC | CSLLSAGEQYF
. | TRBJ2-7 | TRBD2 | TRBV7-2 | TGTGCCAGCAGCTTAGGATCCTTAGCGGGAGTAGCCGAGCAGTACTTC | CASSLGSLAGVAEQYF
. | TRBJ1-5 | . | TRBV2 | TGTGCCAGCAGTGTTATCAGACAGCCCCAGCATTTT | CASSVIRQPQHF
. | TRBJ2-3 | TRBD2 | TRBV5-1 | TGCGCCAGCAGCTCCGGGACTAGCGGGGCGGATACGCAGTATTTT | CASSSGTSGADTQYF
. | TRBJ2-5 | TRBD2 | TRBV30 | TGTGCCTTCCGACTAGCGGGCGCCCAAGAGACCCAGTACTTC | CAFRLAGAQETQYF
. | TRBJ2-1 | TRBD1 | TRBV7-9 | TGTGCCAGCAGGTCTCCATGGGACAGGGCGGATGAGCAGTTCTTC | CASRSPWDRADEQFF
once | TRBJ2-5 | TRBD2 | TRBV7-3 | TGTGCCAGCAGCTCTGGACTAGCGCCCCAAGAGACCCAGTACTTC | CASSSGLAPQETQYF